Following are 2 T cell receptor beta chains from one sample sequenced in a study of response to subunit inactivated influenza vaccine listed by TCRdb under 2018. The library was prepared using RT-PCR. Sequencing used an Illumina HiSeq 2500. TCRdb ran its own pipeline on the public reads, namely fastp trimming at Q25 and MiXCR clone calling, and kept in-frame beta chains. Each CDR3 protein appears once, grouped with its most common genes and DNA. Counted in this sample were 290,000 or so distinct CDR3 sequences; roughly 22% of them appeared once. The ten largest clones take up 10% of the sample. The input for sequencing was PBMCs from blood, taken 21 months after vaccination. The receptors derive from a man aged 45-69 years who received an inactivated influenza vaccine. Donor details come from another sample of the same person, matched by shared clones.

This clonotype has just a few counts. The V call is TRBV20-1, the J call TRBJ1-4; 9 nucleotides match TRBD1. Trimming removed 3 bases from V and 7 bases from J; junction bases left unmatched: 3. This CDR3 has 13 residues. The germline V gene encodes CDR1 DFQATT and CDR2 SNEGSKA (reference sequence). The CDR3 protein is CSASDRGSEKLFF. CDR3 DNA: TGCAGTGCTAGCGACAGGGGGAGTGAAAAACTGTTTTTT.

This clonotype was recorded many times. This chain uses TRBV6-1 with TRBJ1-2; no firm D call. Germline V gives CDR1 MNHNS, CDR2 SASEGT. The CDR3 extends over 15 amino acids. The V and J ends lost 2 bases and 8 bases respectively, with 18 bases between them. The CDR3 sequence: CASSETLGRNNGYTF. CDR3 DNA sequence: TGTGCCAGCAGTGAAACGTTGGGCAGGAACAACGGCTACACCTTC.